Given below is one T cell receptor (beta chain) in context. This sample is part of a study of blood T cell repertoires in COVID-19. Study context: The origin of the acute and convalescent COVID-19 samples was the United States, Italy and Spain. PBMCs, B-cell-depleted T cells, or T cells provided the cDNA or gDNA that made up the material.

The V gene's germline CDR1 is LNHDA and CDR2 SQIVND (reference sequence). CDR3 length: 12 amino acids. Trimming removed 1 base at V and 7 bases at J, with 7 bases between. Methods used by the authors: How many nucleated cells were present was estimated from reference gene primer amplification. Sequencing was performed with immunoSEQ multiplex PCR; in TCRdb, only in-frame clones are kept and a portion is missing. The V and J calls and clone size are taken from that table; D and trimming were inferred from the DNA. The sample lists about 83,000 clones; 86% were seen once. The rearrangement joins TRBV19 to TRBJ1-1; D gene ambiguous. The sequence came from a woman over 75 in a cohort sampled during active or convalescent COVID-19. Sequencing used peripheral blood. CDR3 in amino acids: CASSIGGIEAFF. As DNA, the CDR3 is TGTGCCAGTAGTATAGGAGGGATTGAAGCTTTCTTT. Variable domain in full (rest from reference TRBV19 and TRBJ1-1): DGGITQSPKYLFRKEGQNVTLSCEQNLNHDAMYWYRQDPGQGLRLIYYSQIVNDFQKGDIAEGYSVSREKKESFPLTVTSAQKNPTAFYLCASSIGGIEAFFGQGTRLTVV.